This TCR beta chain was sequenced in a study of T cells in Graves' hyperthyroidism and ophthalmopathy. Study-wide results and caveats: The model's output predicted ophthalmopathy at a median of about 6.5 months prior to onset. Most thyroid clonotypes with frequency above 0.001 were detected in blood. Researchers report that a 13 V-J model separated ophthalmopathy from stable hyperthyroidism.

The CDR3 has 14 amino acids. V was clipped by 1 base and J by 5 bases, with 11 bases between them. Germline values: CDR1 SGHVS, CDR2 FNYEAQ. Amplified TCR beta CDR3 regions came from RNA transcripts. HTBI primers were the set used in a first-round RT-PCR of the TCR CDR3. TCRdb called the multiplex PCR reads again in MiXCR, with one record for every CDR3 protein. The data hold more than 550,000 distinct CDR3 sequences, with around 16% observed a single time. Fresh peripheral blood, approximately 9.1 ml, was the source of the PBMCs. This clonotype was detected ten times or more. Antigen specificity is unknown.

The receptor's source is a man in his forties or fifties with Graves' hyperthyroidism. The sequenced sample consisted of blood. The V gene is TRBV7-6, the J gene TRBJ1-1; D gene unclear. CDR3 in DNA: TGTGCCAGCAGCTTAGGTGAAGGAAAGACTGAAGCTTTCTTT. Its translation: CASSLGEGKTEAFF.